Listed here are 21 T cell receptor beta chains from one sample, sequenced in a study of T cells after yellow fever vaccination (dated by TCRdb to between 2018 and 2021). According to the study, the label for this sample's treatment or condition signals: live attenuated yellow fever vaccine strain. The method behind the library was 5' RACE. TCRdb records Illumina HiSeq 2500 as the sequencer. The public reads were reanalyzed by TCRdb: fastp trimming at Q25, MiXCR alignment, in-frame beta chains only. Rows are unified per CDR3 protein, each entry keeping the most common DNA and genes. The sample table contains approximately 600,000 distinct CDR3 sequences; only one count was recorded for 10% to 15% of them. The top ten hold about 15% of the sample. Sequenced here: PBMCs, sampled on the day of the yellow fever booster vaccination. The source of these receptors is a man between 25 and 39 years old who received the YFV17D yellow fever vaccine.

This sequence joins TRBV20-1 and TRBJ2-1; 7 positions match TRBD2. The germline CDR1 and CDR2 sequences are DFQATT and SNEGSKA (reference sequence). The length of the CDR3 is 14 residues. After removal of 3 bases from V and 6 bases from J, the junction contained 8 bases not matched to a gene. CDR3 sequence reads: CSASPRRGVNEQFF. The CDR3 DNA sequence: TGCAGTGCTAGTCCCCGCCGGGGGGTCAATGAGCAGTTCTTC.

The chain has TRBV29-1 and TRBJ1-6; weak D call: TRBD1 (5 bases). This CDR3 comprises 12 residues. Germline V gives CDR1 SQVTM, CDR2 ANQGSEA. Deletions cut 6 bases from V and 3 bases from J, with 6 bases between. Written as DNA, the CDR3 is TGCAGCGTCAGGGACTATAATTCACCCCTCCACTTT. Protein product: CSVRDYNSPLHF.

The sample holds a few counts of this clonotype. This chain links TRBV20-1 with TRBJ1-4; no definite D call. The V end was cut by 5 bases, the J end by 1 base, with 8 bases between. The CDR3 loop spans 13 amino acids. Per germline, CDR1 DFQATT and CDR2 SNEGSKA (reference sequence). The chain's CDR3 is CSASEVTNEKLFF. CDR3 sequence (DNA): TGCAGTGCTTCGGAAGTAACTAATGAAAAACTGTTTTTT.

The chain employs TRBV29-1 and TRBJ2-2, with 7 bases that match TRBD1. CDR1 is SQVTM and CDR2 is ANQGSEA in the germline V gene. J was trimmed by 6 bases and V by 0 bases; bases with no gene match: 4. The CDR3 sequence is 14 residues long. The CDR3 DNA is TGCAGCGTTGAAGATGGGACAGAGGCCGGGGAGCTGTTTTTT. This encodes CSVEDGTEAGELFF.

The CDR3 here is CASSFRPTDTQYF. The CDR3 DNA follows: TGTGCCAGCAGCTTCCGGCCCACAGATACGCAGTATTTT. The chain links TRBV7-2 to TRBJ2-3; D gene unclear. The germline gives CDR1 SGHTA, CDR2 FQGNSA. V lost 3 bases, J lost 2 bases, and 6 bases lay in between. The CDR3 extends over 13 amino acids.

This clonotype turned up a few times. Written as DNA, the CDR3 is TGCAGTGCTAGAGTACAGTTACGCTCCTACGAGCAGTACTTC. Protein sequence: CSARVQLRSYEQYF. The V and J genes are TRBV20-1 and TRBJ2-7, with no clear D. V was trimmed by 1 base and J by 0 bases, leaving 10 bases between them. Germline CDR1 DFQATT, CDR2 SNEGSKA (reference sequence). The CDR3 extends over 14 amino acids.

This chain connects TRBV7-9 to TRBJ2-7; D unresolved. This CDR3 has 14 residues. The ends were cut back, 1 base at V and 3 bases at J, with 10 bases in the middle. The germline CDR1 and CDR2 sequences are SEHNR and FQNEAQ (reference sequence). In DNA, the CDR3 is TGTGCCAGCAGCTTAGGTTTGGGGTACTACGAGCAGTACTTC. It is translated as CASSLGLGYYEQYF.

The rearrangement links TRBV20-1 to TRBJ1-1, with a possible D match to TRBD1 (6 bases). Trimming stripped 3 bases from V and 0 bases from J, with 17 bases between. In germline, CDR1 is DFQATT, CDR2 SNEGSKA (reference sequence). This CDR3 has 16 residues. CDR3 DNA sequence: TGCAGTGCTAGTCGGGGGGCGCTTGATATGAACACTGAAGCTTTCTTT. This encodes CSASRGALDMNTEAFF.

The chain links TRBV29-1 to TRBJ2-2; D is undetermined. Trimming pared 3 bases from V and 6 bases from J, leaving 8 bases between. CDR3 length: 12 residues. Germline-derived CDR1 and CDR2 are SQVTM and ANQGSEA. The CDR3 spells CSVDQGSGELFF. CDR3 nucleotide sequence: TGCAGCGTTGATCAAGGGTCCGGGGAGCTGTTTTTT.

The CDR3 loop is CASSSLSGNTEAFF. CDR3 nucleotides: TGTGCCAGCAGTTCCCTTTCGGGGAACACTGAAGCTTTCTTT. The rearrangement joins TRBV12-3 or TRBV12-4 to TRBJ1-1; no definite D call. The CDR3 sequence is 14 residues long. V lost 4 bases and J lost 1, with 10 bases in between.

This clonotype was seen only a few times. V and J are TRBV5-6 and TRBJ1-2; TRBD1 aligns across 8 bases. Germline V lookup: CDR1 SGHDT, CDR2 YYEEEE. The CDR3 is 15 amino acids. The V and J ends lost 0 bases and 5 bases, in that order; junction bases with no gene match: 6. The CDR3 coding sequence is TGTGCCAGCAGCTTGGTAGCAGGGGGCGTGTATGGCTACACCTTC. Its translation: CASSLVAGGVYGYTF.

V gene TRBV29-1 combines with J gene TRBJ2-7, with 7 bases matching TRBD1. There are 16 residues in the CDR3. Germline CDR1 SQVTM, CDR2 ANQGSEA. Trimming took 4 bases from V and 2 from J; bases not matched to a gene: 14. The CDR3 loop is CSVAIWDSPSPYEQYF. CDR3 DNA sequence: TGCAGCGTTGCAATATGGGACAGCCCTAGCCCCTACGAGCAGTACTTC.

The chain recombines TRBV10-3 with TRBJ2-3, with D perhaps matching TRBD2 (5 bases). This CDR3 is 14 amino acids long. CDR1 is ENHRY and CDR2 is SYGVKD in the germline V gene. The V end lost 7 bases, the J end lost 6 bases, and 17 bases lay between the germline ends. The CDR3: CAIMTTRDGDTQYF. The CDR3 DNA sequence: TGTGCCATCATGACTACTAGAGACGGGGATACGCAGTATTTT.

The V and J genes are TRBV7-2 and TRBJ2-2; D perhaps matches TRBD2 (7 bases). The germline V gene has CDR1 SGHTA and CDR2 FQGNSA. This CDR3 has 13 amino acids. V dropped 8 bases and J dropped 5 bases, with 12 bases sitting between them. CDR3 loop: CASRGAGTGELFF. The CDR3, as DNA: TGTGCCAGCCGGGGGGCAGGAACCGGGGAGCTGTTTTTT.

The sample holds a few counts of this clonotype. The rearrangement links TRBV10-3 to TRBJ2-7, with 12 bases matching TRBD2. This CDR3 region has 15 residues. Trimming took 2 bases from V and 3 from J; bases not matched to a gene: 2. CDR1 and CDR2 (germline): ENHRY, SYGVKD. CDR3 residues: CAISEKTSGSYEQYF. Here the CDR3 DNA reads TGTGCCATCAGTGAGAAGACTAGCGGGAGCTACGAGCAGTACTTC.

This clonotype has a handful of counts. The V and J genes are TRBV30 and TRBJ2-1; D remains unclear. Germline CDR1 and CDR2: GTSNPN and SVGIG (reference sequence). The V and J ends lost 1 base and 7 bases respectively, with 11 bases between them. This CDR3 comprises 13 residues. The CDR3 region has the DNA TGTGCCTGGAGTGAAGGAATGTCGAATGAGCAGTTCTTC. Residues: CAWSEGMSNEQFF. Full variable domain (missing parts from reference TRBV30 and TRBJ2-1): SQTIHQWPATLVQPVGSPLSLECTVEGTSNPNLYWYRQAAGRGLQLLFYSVGIGQISSEVPQNLSASRPQDRQFILSSKKLLLSDSGFYLCAWSEGMSNEQFFGPGTRLTVL.

This clonotype was seen only a few times. The gene calls are TRBV6-1 and TRBJ2-3; 10 bases line up with TRBD1. Germline CDR1 and CDR2: MNHNS and SASEGT. The CDR3 is made up of 14 amino acids. The V gene end was trimmed by 6 bases and the J gene end by 4 bases; junction bases not matched to a gene: 4. CDR3 protein: CASRPGTGADTQYF. CDR3 DNA sequence: TGTGCCAGCAGGCCCGGGACAGGGGCAGATACGCAGTATTTT.

The rearrangement joins TRBV20-1 to TRBJ2-7, with D unclear. Trimming pared 7 bases from V and 0 bases from J, leaving 13 bases between. The CDR3 covers 13 residues. Germline V gene data show CDR1 as DFQATT and CDR2 as SNEGSKA (reference sequence). The CDR3 DNA is TGCAGTGTCCAGGCCGAAAACTCCTACGAGCAGTACTTC. It yields the protein CSVQAENSYEQYF.

This clonotype was seen a few times. V is TRBV7-9 and J is TRBJ1-1; D is undetermined. Germline CDR1 SEHNR, CDR2 FQNEAQ (reference sequence). The CDR3 length is 15 residues. The V and J ends lost 5 bases and 2 bases respectively, with 15 bases between them. CDR3 sequence (DNA): TGTGCCAGCAGCCCAAAGGTCTGGGGAAACACTGAAGCTTTCTTT. Translation gives CASSPKVWGNTEAFF.

This clonotype has just a few counts. The rearrangement links TRBV10-3 to TRBJ2-3, with D hard to call. The CDR3 contains 15 residues. Germline CDR1 and CDR2: ENHRY and SYGVKD. Trimming cost V 3 bases and J 4 bases, with 14 bases left between them. The CDR3 loop is CAISDLWAKSDTQYF. CDR3 in DNA: TGTGCCATCAGTGATTTATGGGCTAAATCAGATACGCAGTATTTT.

This clonotype has more than one count but fewer than ten. V is TRBV7-9 and J is TRBJ1-1; TRBD1 agrees at 9 bases. With V trimmed by 6 bases and J by 5 bases, 1 base remained unmatched. This CDR3 is 12 amino acids long. Germline CDR1 is SEHNR and CDR2 is FQNEAQ (reference sequence). CDR3 sequence: CASRQGATEAFF. The CDR3 region has the DNA TGTGCCAGCAGACAGGGGGCTACTGAAGCTTTCTTT.